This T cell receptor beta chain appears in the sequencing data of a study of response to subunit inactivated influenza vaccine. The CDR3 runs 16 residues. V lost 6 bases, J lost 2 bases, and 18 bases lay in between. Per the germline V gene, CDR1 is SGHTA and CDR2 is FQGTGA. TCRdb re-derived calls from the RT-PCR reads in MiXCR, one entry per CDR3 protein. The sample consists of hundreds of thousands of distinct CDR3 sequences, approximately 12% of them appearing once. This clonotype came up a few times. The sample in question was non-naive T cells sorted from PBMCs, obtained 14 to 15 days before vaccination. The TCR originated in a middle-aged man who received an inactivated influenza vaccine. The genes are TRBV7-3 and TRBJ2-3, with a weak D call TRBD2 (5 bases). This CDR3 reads CASSFLAGPPTDTQYF. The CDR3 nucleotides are TGTGCCAGCAGTTTCCTGGCGGGTCCCCCCACAGATACGCAGTATTTT.